What follows is one T cell receptor (beta chain) and its context. The antigen is unknown. The sample originates from a study of cytomegalovirus exposure and HLA in healthy donors. Whole-study context: As an earlier analysis found, about 179 million T cells yielded about 120 million unique TCR beta sequences. Broader study findings: The authors confirmed in vitro that three CMV-associated chains were specific for CMV antigens. After further analysis at a later stage, 16,951 TCR beta sequences were associated with HLA alleles at 0.05 false discovery rate.

This CDR3 has 15 residues. V was shortened by 4 bases and J by 4 bases, with 16 bases between the two germline ends. In germline, CDR1 is SGHAT, CDR2 FQNNGV. PCR amplification relied on 60 Vbeta primers (plus 13 Jbeta primers). TCRdb keeps only in-frame clones here, not all; method: immunoSEQ multiplex PCR. This sample yields about 82,000 clones, of which over 75% are seen a single time; around an eighth belongs to the top ten. J is TRBJ1-2 and V is TRBV11-2; D is uncertain. This clonotype was obtained from a human donor in good health. The sample taken for sequencing was PBMCs. The CDR3 reads CASSSIWSGSYGYTF. In DNA, the CDR3 is TGTGCCAGCAGCTCGATTTGGTCGGGGAGCTATGGCTACACCTTC. Complete variable domain (other parts from reference TRBV11-2 and TRBJ1-2): EAGVAQSPRYKIIEKRQSVAFWCNPISGHATLYWYQQILGQGPKLLIQFQNNGVVDDSQLPKDRFSAERLKGVDSTLKIQPAKLEDSAVYLCASSSIWSGSYGYTFGSGTRLTVV.